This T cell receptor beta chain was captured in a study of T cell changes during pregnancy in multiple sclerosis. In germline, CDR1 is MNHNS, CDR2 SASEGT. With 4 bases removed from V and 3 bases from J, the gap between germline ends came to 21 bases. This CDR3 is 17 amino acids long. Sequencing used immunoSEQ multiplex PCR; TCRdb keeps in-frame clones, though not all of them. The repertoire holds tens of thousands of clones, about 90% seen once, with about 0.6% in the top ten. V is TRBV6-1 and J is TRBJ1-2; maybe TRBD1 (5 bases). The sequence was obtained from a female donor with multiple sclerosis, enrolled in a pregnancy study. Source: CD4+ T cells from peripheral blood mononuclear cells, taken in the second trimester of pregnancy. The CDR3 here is CASSVPGDSPWDYGYTF. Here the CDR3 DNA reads TGTGCCAGCAGTGTCCCCGGGGACTCGCCGTGGGACTATGGCTACACCTTC.